This T cell receptor beta chain was documented in a study of blood T cell repertoires in COVID-19. The wider study: Samples representing acute and convalescent COVID-19 were sourced from the United States, Italy and Spain. PBMCs, B-cell-depleted T cells, or T cells provided the cDNA or gDNA that made up the material.

Original handling: Estimation of nucleated cell counts was performed using reference gene primer amplification. Method: immunoSEQ multiplex PCR; TCRdb's copy keeps in-frame clones and lacks some. D and trimming were read from the DNA, whereas the V and J calls and clone size are those reported in that table. The sample contains approximately 50,000 clones, roughly 78% of which appear only once. V gave up 5 bases and J gave up 7 bases; unmatched junction bases: 8. The CDR3 runs to 15 residues. The V gene's germline CDR1 is SEHNR and CDR2 FQNEAQ (reference sequence). The gene calls are TRBV7-9 and TRBJ2-1, with TRBD1 matching over 10 bases. The source is a man aged 70-80 years with acute or convalescent COVID-19. The sequencing input was peripheral blood. The DNA of the CDR3 is TGTGCCAGCAGCAAGGGACAGGGGATTAGTAATGAGCAGTTCTTC. Translated, it gives CASSKGQGISNEQFF. Combining the CDR3 with reference TRBV7-9 and TRBJ2-1 gives the whole variable domain DTGVSQNPRHKITKRGQNVTFRCDPISEHNRLYWYRQTLGQGPEFLTYFQNEAQLEKSRLLSDRFSAERPKGSFSTLEIQRTEQGDSAMYLCASSKGQGISNEQFFGPGTRLTVL.